This TCR beta chain was sequenced in a study of cytomegalovirus exposure and HLA in healthy donors. General study results and limits: The authors listed 150 or so TCR beta chains as cytomegalovirus-associated. In presence/absence analyses, roughly uniform sequencing depth across donors was assumed.

The CDR3 totals 15 residues. Germline trimming cut 4 bases from V and 2 bases from J; bases unmatched to any gene: 5. Germline lookup yields CDR1 SGHRS and CDR2 YFSETQ. It was with 60 Vbeta and 13 Jbeta primers that the PCR ran. The assay was immunoSEQ multiplex PCR, and TCRdb's table has in-frame clones only and misses some. The repertoire holds more than 85,000 clones, around 80% seen once, with about 5% in the top ten. A word on this clone: Its specificity is unknown.

The source is a male donor in good health and CMV-seronegative. Material: PBMCs. The V and J genes are TRBV5-1 and TRBJ2-7; 11 bases agree with TRBD2. CDR3 in DNA: TGCGCCAGCAGCCCTTTAGCGGGAGGGACCTACGAGCAGTACTTC. Translating it yields CASSPLAGGTYEQYF.